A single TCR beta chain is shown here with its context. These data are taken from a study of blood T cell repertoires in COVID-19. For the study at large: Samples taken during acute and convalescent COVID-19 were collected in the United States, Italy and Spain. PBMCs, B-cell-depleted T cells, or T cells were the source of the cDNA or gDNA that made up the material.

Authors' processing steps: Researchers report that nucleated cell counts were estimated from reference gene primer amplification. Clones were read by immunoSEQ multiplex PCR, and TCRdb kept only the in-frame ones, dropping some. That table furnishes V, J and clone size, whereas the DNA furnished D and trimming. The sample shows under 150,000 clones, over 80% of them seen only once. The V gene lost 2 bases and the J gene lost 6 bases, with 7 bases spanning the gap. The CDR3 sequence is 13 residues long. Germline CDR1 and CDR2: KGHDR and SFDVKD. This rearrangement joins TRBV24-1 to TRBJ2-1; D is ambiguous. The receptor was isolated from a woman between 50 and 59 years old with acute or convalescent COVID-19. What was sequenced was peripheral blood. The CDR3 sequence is CATSDSTFNEQFF. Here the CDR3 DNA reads TGTGCCACCAGTGATTCTACGTTCAATGAGCAGTTCTTC.